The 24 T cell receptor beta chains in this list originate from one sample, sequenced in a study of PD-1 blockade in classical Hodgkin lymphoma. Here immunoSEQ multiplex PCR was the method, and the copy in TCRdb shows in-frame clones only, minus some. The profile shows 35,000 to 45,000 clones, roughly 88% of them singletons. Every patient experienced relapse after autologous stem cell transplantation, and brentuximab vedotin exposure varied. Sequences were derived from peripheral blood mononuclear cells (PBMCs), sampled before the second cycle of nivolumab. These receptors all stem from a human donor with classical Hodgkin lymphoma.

The CDR3 nucleotides are TGTGCCAGCAGCCCCGCGGTTACGAGGGACGGCTACACCTTC. It yields the protein CASSPAVTRDGYTF. The genes are TRBV7-6 and TRBJ1-2; a weak D match, TRBD1 (5 bases). The CDR3 is made up of 14 amino acids. From germline, CDR1 is SGHVS and CDR2 FNYEAQ. V lost 5 bases and J 8 bases, leaving 18 bases between the germline ends.

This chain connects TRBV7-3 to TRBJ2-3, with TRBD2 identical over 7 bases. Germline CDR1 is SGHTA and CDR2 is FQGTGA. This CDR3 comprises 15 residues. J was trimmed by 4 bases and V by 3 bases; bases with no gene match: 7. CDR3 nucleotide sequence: TGTGCCAGCAGCTTCCTCGGCGGGAGAGCAGATACGCAGTATTTT. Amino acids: CASSFLGGRADTQYF.

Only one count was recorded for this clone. The CDR3 sequence is CATSRGGSSYEQYF. CDR3 sequence (DNA): TGTGCCACCAGCAGAGGCGGGAGCTCCTACGAGCAGTACTTC. V is TRBV15 and J is TRBJ2-7; 7 nucleotides line up with TRBD2. Per germline, CDR1 LNHNV and CDR2 YYDKDF (reference sequence). V trimming: 1 base; J trimming: 0 bases; junction bases outside the gene matches: 0. This CDR3 is 14 amino acids long.

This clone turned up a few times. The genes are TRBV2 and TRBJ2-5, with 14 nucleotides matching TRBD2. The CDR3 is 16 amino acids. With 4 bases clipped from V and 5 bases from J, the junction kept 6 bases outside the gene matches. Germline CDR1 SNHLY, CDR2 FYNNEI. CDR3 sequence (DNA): TGTGCCAGCAGTGTTGGGACTAGCGGGAGTAGGGAGACCCAGTACTTC. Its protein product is CASSVGTSGSRETQYF.

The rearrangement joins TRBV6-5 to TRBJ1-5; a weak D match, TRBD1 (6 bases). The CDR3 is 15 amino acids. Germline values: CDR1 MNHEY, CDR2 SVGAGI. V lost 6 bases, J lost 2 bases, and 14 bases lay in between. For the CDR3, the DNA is TGTGCCAGCAGAACTTCAGGGGCGGGCAATCAGCCCCAGCATTTT. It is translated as CASRTSGAGNQPQHF.

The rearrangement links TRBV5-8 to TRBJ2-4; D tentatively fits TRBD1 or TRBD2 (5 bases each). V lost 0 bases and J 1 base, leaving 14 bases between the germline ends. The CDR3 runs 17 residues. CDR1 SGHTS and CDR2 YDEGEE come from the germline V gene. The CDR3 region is CASSLALGVRAKNIQYF. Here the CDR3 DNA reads TGTGCCAGCAGCTTGGCATTGGGGGTAAGGGCCAAAAACATTCAGTACTTC.

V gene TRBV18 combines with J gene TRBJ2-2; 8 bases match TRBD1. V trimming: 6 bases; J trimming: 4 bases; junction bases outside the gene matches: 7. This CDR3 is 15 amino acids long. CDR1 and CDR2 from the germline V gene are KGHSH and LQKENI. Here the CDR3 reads CASSLGQGPTGELFF. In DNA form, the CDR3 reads TGTGCCAGCTCCCTCGGACAGGGACCCACCGGGGAGCTGTTTTTT. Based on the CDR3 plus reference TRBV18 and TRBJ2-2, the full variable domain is NAGVMQNPRHLVRRRGQEARLRCSPMKGHSHVYWYRQLPEEGLKFMVYLQKENIIDESGMPKERFSAEFPKEGPSILRIQQVVRGDSAAYFCASSLGQGPTGELFFGEGSRLTVL.

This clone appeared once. Here the CDR3 DNA reads TGTGCCAGCAGTGCTGACCGGCCCCTTGAGAACTGGAGCTCCTACAATGAGCAGTTCTTC. It yields the protein CASSADRPLENWSSYNEQFF. This rearrangement joins TRBV28 to TRBJ2-1; D is unresolved. Looked up from germline, CDR1 is MDHEN and CDR2 is SYDVKM. Deletions cut 5 bases from V and 0 bases from J, with 26 bases between. The CDR3 extends over 20 amino acids.

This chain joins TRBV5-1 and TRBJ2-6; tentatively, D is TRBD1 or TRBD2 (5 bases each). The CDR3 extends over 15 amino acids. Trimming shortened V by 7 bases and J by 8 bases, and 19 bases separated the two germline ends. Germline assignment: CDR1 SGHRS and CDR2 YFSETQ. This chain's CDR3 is CASRLKSGTTNVLTF. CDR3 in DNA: TGCGCCAGCCGACTAAAATCCGGGACGACCAACGTCCTGACTTTC.

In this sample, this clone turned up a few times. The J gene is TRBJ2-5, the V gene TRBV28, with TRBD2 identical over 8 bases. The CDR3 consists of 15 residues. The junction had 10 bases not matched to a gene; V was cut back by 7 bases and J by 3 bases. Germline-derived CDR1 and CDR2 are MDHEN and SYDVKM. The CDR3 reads CASTIWAGGEETQYF. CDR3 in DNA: TGTGCCAGCACCATCTGGGCGGGAGGAGAAGAGACCCAGTACTTC.

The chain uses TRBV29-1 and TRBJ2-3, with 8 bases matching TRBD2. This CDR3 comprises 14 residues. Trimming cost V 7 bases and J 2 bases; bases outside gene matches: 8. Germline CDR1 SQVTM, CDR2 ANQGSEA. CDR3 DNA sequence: TGCAGCGCCTTAACTAGCGGACTCACAGATACGCAGTATTTT. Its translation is CSALTSGLTDTQYF.

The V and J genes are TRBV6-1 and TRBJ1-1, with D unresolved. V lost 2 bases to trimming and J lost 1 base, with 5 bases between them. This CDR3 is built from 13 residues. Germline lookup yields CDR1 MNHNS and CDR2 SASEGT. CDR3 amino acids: CASSENWNTEAFF. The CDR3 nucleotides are TGTGCCAGCAGTGAAAACTGGAACACTGAAGCTTTCTTT.

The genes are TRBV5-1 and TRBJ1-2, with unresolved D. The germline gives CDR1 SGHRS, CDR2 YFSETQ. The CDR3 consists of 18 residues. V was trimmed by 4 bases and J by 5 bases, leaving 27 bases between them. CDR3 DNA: TGCGCCAGCAGCGCCCCCCTCTTTCCGGGCCTGAGGAGTTATGGCTACACCTTC. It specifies CASSAPLFPGLRSYGYTF.

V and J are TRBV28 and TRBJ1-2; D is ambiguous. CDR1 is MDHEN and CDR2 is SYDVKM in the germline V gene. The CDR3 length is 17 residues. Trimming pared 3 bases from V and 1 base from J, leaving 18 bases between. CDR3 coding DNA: TGTGCCAGCAGTTTTGCAGAGGCGGTCGGACTTAACTATGGCTACACCTTC. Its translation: CASSFAEAVGLNYGYTF.

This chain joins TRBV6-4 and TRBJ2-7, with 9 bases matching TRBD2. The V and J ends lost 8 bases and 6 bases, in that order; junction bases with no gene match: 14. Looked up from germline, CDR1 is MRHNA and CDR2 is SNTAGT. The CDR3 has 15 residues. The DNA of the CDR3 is TGTGCCAGCCACCTCGGGCGGGAGGGCCTTCGCGAGCAGTACTTC. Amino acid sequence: CASHLGREGLREQYF.

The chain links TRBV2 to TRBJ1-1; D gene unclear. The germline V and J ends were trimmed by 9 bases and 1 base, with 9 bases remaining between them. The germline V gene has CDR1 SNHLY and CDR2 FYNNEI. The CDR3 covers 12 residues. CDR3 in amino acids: CARSRRNTEAFF. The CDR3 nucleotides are TGTGCCAGATCCAGGAGGAACACTGAAGCTTTCTTT.

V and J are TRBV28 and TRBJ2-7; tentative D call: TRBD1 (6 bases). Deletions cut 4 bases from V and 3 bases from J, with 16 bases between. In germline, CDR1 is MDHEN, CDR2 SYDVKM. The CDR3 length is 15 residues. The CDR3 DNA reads TGTGCCAGCAGTTGGGGGCTGGGCTTGAACTACGAGCAGTACTTC. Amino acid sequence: CASSWGLGLNYEQYF.

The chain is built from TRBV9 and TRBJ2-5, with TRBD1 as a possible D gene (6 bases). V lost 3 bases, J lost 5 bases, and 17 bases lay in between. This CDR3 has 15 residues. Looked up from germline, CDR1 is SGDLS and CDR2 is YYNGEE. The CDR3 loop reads CASSAYHRARETQYF. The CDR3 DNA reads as TGTGCCAGCAGCGCCTACCACAGGGCCCGGGAGACCCAGTACTTC. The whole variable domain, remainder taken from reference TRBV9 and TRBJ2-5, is DSGVTQTPKHLITATGQRVTLRCSPRSGDLSVYWYQQSLDQGLQFLIQYYNGEERAKGNILERFSAQQFPDLHSELNLSSLELGDSALYFCASSAYHRARETQYFGPGTRLLVL.

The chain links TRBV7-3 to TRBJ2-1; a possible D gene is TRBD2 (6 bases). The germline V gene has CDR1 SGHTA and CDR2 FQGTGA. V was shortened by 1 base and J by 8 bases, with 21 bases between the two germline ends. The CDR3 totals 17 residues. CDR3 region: CASSLKLPGAYLDEQFF. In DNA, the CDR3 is TGTGCCAGCAGCTTAAAATTACCGGGAGCCTACTTGGATGAGCAGTTCTTC.

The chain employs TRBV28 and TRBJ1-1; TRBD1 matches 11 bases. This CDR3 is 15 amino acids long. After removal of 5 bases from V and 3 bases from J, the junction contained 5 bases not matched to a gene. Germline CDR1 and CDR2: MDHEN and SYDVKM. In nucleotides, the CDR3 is TGTGCCAGCAGTGAGTGGGACAGGGGGGACACTGAAGCTTTCTTT. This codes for CASSEWDRGDTEAFF.

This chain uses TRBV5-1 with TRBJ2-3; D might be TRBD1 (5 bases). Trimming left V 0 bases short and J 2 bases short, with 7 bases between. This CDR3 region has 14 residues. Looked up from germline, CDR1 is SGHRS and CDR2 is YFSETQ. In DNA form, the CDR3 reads TGCGCCAGCAGCTTGGGACAGCCCACAGATACGCAGTATTTT. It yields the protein CASSLGQPTDTQYF. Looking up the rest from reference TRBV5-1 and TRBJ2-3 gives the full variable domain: KAGVTQTPRYLIKTRGQQVTLSCSPISGHRSVSWYQQTPGQGLQFLFEYFSETQRNKGNFPGRFSGRQFSNSRSEMNVSTLELGDSALYLCASSLGQPTDTQYFGPGTRLTVL.

The CDR3 loop is CASSIAATPLGKQYF. The CDR3 DNA sequence: TGTGCCAGCAGCATTGCTGCAACCCCCTTGGGAAAGCAGTACTTC. This chain joins TRBV21-1 and TRBJ2-7. TRBV21-1 is noted as a pseudogene. The CDR3 has 15 residues.

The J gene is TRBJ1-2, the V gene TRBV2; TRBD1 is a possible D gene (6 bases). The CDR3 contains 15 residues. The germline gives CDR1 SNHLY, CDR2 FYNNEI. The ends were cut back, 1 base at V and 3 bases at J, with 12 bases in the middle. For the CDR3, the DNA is TGTGCCAGCAGTGAAGTCGAAGGGGGGCACTATGGCTACACCTTC. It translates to CASSEVEGGHYGYTF.

CDR3 sequence: CAWSVALSYTF. The CDR3 bases are TGTGCCTGGAGTGTGGCCTTAAGCTACACCTTC. The chain is built from TRBV30 and TRBJ1-2, with D uncertain. The CDR3 consists of 11 residues. V was cut by 0 bases and J by 9 bases, with 8 bases left in between. Germline V CDR1 and CDR2: GTSNPN, SVGIG (reference sequence).